A single sample is the source of the 16 T cell receptor beta chains below, sequenced in a study of cytomegalovirus exposure and HLA in healthy donors. The PCR made use of 60 Vbeta and 13 Jbeta primers. The protocol was immunoSEQ multiplex PCR, while the TCRdb copy is restricted to in-frame clones and leaves out a portion. The sample records around 97,000 clones, approximately 70% being singletons. Sequencing was carried out using PBMCs. These receptors originate from a man in his forties in good health and CMV-seronegative.

The chain couples TRBV2 to TRBJ2-2, with D perhaps matching TRBD2 (5 bases). Trimming pared 4 bases from V and 6 bases from J, leaving 9 bases between. Germline V gene sequence: CDR1 SNHLY, CDR2 FYNNEI. This CDR3 contains 13 residues. The chain's CDR3 is CASSVTGSGELFF. CDR3 coding DNA: TGTGCCAGCAGTGTTACGGGGTCCGGGGAGCTGTTTTTT.

The sample holds a few counts of this clone. The chain links TRBV19 to TRBJ2-7; 8 nucleotides agree with TRBD1. The CDR3 covers 16 residues. Germline CDR1 and CDR2: LNHDA and SQIVND (reference sequence). V was pared by 2 bases and J by 2 bases, with 8 bases of the junction left unmatched. CDR3 loop: CASSINTGGGTYEQYF. CDR3 in DNA: TGTGCCAGTAGTATAAACACAGGGGGAGGAACCTACGAGCAGTACTTC. The full variable domain, its missing parts supplied by reference TRBV19 and TRBJ2-7, is DGGITQSPKYLFRKEGQNVTLSCEQNLNHDAMYWYRQDPGQGLRLIYYSQIVNDFQKGDIAEGYSVSREKKESFPLTVTSAQKNPTAFYLCASSINTGGGTYEQYFGPGTRLTVT.

This clone was found a few times. The J gene is TRBJ2-7, the V gene TRBV2, with 7 bases fitting TRBD2. The V gene end was trimmed by 10 bases and the J gene end by 3 bases; junction bases not matched to a gene: 12. CDR1 SNHLY and CDR2 FYNNEI come from the germline V gene. This CDR3 contains 14 residues. The DNA for the CDR3 is TGTGCCACCGCGAGCGGGACGGTCCTCTACGAGCAGTACTTC. Amino acid sequence: CATASGTVLYEQYF.

The chain joins TRBV6-4 to TRBJ2-7; D is unresolved. The CDR3 covers 13 residues. The ends were cut back, 4 bases at V and 9 bases at J, with 16 bases in the middle. Germline CDR1 MRHNA, CDR2 SNTAGT. CDR3 DNA: TGTGCCAGCAGTGTGGGCGTCTCGACGAGGCAGTACTTC. Translated: CASSVGVSTRQYF.

The chain joins TRBV6-5 to TRBJ2-7; TRBD2 matches 7 bases. Germline V lookup: CDR1 MNHEY, CDR2 SVGAGI. This CDR3 is built from 16 residues. V lost 2 bases and J lost 2; bases outside the gene matches: 9. The CDR3 nucleotides are TGTGCCAGCAGTTACGGTACCAGCGGGGTGACCTACGAGCAGTACTTC. Translating it yields CASSYGTSGVTYEQYF.

The sample holds a few counts of this clone. The chain joins TRBV11-2 to TRBJ2-7, with 7 bases lining up with TRBD1. The J segment lost 2 bases and the V segment lost 1 base, leaving 2 bases of the junction unmatched. Germline-derived CDR1 and CDR2 are SGHAT and FQNNGV. This CDR3 region has 14 residues. The CDR3 DNA reads as TGTGCCAGCAGCTTAGTGACAGGGCCCTACGAGCAGTACTTC. It is translated as CASSLVTGPYEQYF.

This clone came up a few times. The V gene is TRBV6-1, the J gene TRBJ1-1; D gene unclear. The CDR3 consists of 15 residues. V dropped 10 bases and J dropped 0 bases, with 18 bases sitting between them. Germline CDR1 is MNHNS and CDR2 is SASEGT. As DNA, the CDR3 is TGTGCCACTATATATCAGCGGAGACTGAACACTGAAGCTTTCTTT. Protein product: CATIYQRRLNTEAFF.

The V gene is TRBV27, the J gene TRBJ2-2; 8 positions agree with TRBD2. V trimming: 6 bases; J trimming: 2 bases; junction bases outside the gene matches: 5. Germline CDR1 reads MNHEY; CDR2 reads SMNVEV (reference sequence). The CDR3 sequence is 15 residues long. DNA for the CDR3: TGTGCCAGCAGCCTTAGCGGGGATAACACCGGGGAGCTGTTTTTT. It encodes CASSLSGDNTGELFF.

This chain links TRBV28 with TRBJ2-7, with TRBD2 identical over 7 bases. Germline lookup yields CDR1 MDHEN and CDR2 SYDVKM. Unmatched junction bases numbered 17, after V lost 10 bases and J lost 5 bases. The length of the CDR3 is 15 residues. DNA of the CDR3: TGTGCCACGAATAGACCTGGGCGGGGGATAAACGAGCAGTACTTC. Translating gives CATNRPGRGINEQYF. Complete variable domain (other parts from reference TRBV28 and TRBJ2-7): DVKVTQSSRYLVKRTGEKVFLECVQDMDHENMFWYRQDPGLGLRLIYFSYDVKMKEKGDIPEGYSVSREKKERFSLILESASTNQTSMYLCATNRPGRGINEQYFGPGTRLTVT.

V usage is TRBV2 and J usage is TRBJ2-4, with 8 bases matching TRBD1. Germline values: CDR1 SNHLY, CDR2 FYNNEI. The junction had 4 bases not matched to a gene; V was cut back by 6 bases and J by 6 bases. The CDR3 loop spans 13 amino acids. This chain's CDR3 is CASSGQGPNIQYF. CDR3 coding DNA: TGTGCCAGCAGCGGACAGGGTCCAAACATTCAGTACTTC.

V usage is TRBV27 and J usage is TRBJ1-2, with D possibly matching TRBD1 (6 bases). Trimming cost V 5 bases and J 8 bases, with 12 bases left between them. The germline V gene encodes CDR1 MNHEY and CDR2 SMNVEV (reference sequence). The CDR3 has 12 amino acids. The DNA of the CDR3 is TGTGCCAGCAGTCCACAGGGATCCGGCTACACCTTC. The encoded protein is CASSPQGSGYTF.

V and J are TRBV6-5 and TRBJ2-2; TRBD2 agrees at 8 bases. The V and J ends lost 5 bases and 7 bases, in that order; junction bases with no gene match: 9. The germline V gene has CDR1 MNHEY and CDR2 SVGAGI. The CDR3 runs 15 residues. The CDR3 nucleotides read TGTGCCAGCAGTCCAGCGGGGGCCCTAATCGGGGAGCTGTTTTTT. It codes for CASSPAGALIGELFF.

J is TRBJ1-5 and V is TRBV28, with D maybe TRBD1 (6 bases). Trimming removed 9 bases from V and 7 bases from J, with 19 bases in between. This CDR3 spans 14 amino acids. CDR1 is MDHEN and CDR2 is SYDVKM in the germline V gene. In DNA, the CDR3 is TGTGCCAGTATGCTTGGGCAGGGGTACCAGCCCCAGCATTTT. Its protein product is CASMLGQGYQPQHF.

The rearrangement links TRBV5-6 to TRBJ2-7; no firm D call. V was trimmed by 3 bases and J by 3 bases, leaving 10 bases between them. CDR3 length: 13 residues. Looked up from germline, CDR1 is SGHDT and CDR2 is YYEEEE. CDR3 sequence reads: CASSSFEDYEQYF. In DNA, the CDR3 is TGTGCCAGCAGCTCCTTCGAGGACTACGAGCAGTACTTC.

This rearrangement joins TRBV29-1 to TRBJ1-4; TRBD1 might be the D (6 bases). Trimming removed 7 bases from V and 7 bases from J, with 19 bases in between. CDR3 size: 14 residues. Germline V gene lookup returns CDR1 SQVTM and CDR2 ANQGSEA. This chain's CDR3 is CSGFSRGQGEKLFF. CDR3 coding DNA: TGCAGCGGGTTCTCCAGGGGTCAGGGTGAAAAACTGTTTTTT. Supplemented by reference TRBV29-1 and TRBJ1-4, the full variable domain reads SAVISQKPSRDICQRGTSLTIQCQVDSQVTMMFWYRQQPGQSLTLIATANQGSEATYESGFVIDKFPISRPNLTFSTLTVSNMSPEDSSIYLCSGFSRGQGEKLFFGSGTQLSVL.

This clone occurred once. The V gene is TRBV5-6, the J gene TRBJ1-1; D perhaps matches TRBD1 (5 bases). Germline V gene data show CDR1 as SGHDT and CDR2 as YYEEEE. The length of the CDR3 is 12 residues. V lost 3 bases and J lost 7, with 10 bases in between. CDR3 DNA sequence: TGTGCCAGCAGCTCGGACAAGTTTGAAGCTTTCTTT. As protein: CASSSDKFEAFF.